These 2 T cell receptor beta chains originate from one sample sequenced in a study of T cells in Graves' hyperthyroidism and ophthalmopathy. TCR beta CDR3 region amplification was performed from RNA transcripts. The TCR CDR3 was amplified in a first-round RT-PCR using the HTBI primer set. TCRdb re-called the multiplex PCR reads with MiXCR, one entry per CDR3 protein. The sample consists of some 180,000 distinct CDR3 sequences, 15% to 20% of them appearing once. The sample consisted of blood. All receptors come from a woman in her fifties or sixties with Graves' hyperthyroidism.

There are many counts of this clonotype. This chain joins TRBV19 and TRBJ2-2; D remains ambiguous. The CDR3 sequence is 12 residues long. The V end lost 2 bases, the J end lost 6 bases, and 4 bases lay between the germline ends. Looked up from germline, CDR1 is LNHDA and CDR2 is SQIVND (reference sequence). The CDR3 nucleotides are TGTGCCAGTAGTATAAAAGCCGGGGAGCTGTTTTTT. This codes for CASSIKAGELFF.

In its sample, this clonotype was seen many times. This chain links TRBV7-9 with TRBJ1-2; D remains unclear. The germline V gene encodes CDR1 SEHNR and CDR2 FQNEAQ (reference sequence). Between the trimmed V and J ends, which lost 5 bases and 2 bases, there was a span of 12 bases. The CDR3 runs to 14 residues. The CDR3 here is CASSLAPVNYGYTF. DNA of the CDR3: TGTGCCAGCAGCCTGGCGCCCGTAAACTATGGCTACACCTTC.